The sequence of this T cell receptor beta chain was determined in a study of human T cells and chemical hapten exposure. Across the study: Alopecia areata, totalis or universalis affected patients who were mostly female. Overall study results and limits: Donors, who had alopecia, may show an immune response that differs from healthy people's.

In germline, CDR1 is SGHTA, CDR2 FQGNSA. The V segment lost 1 base and the J segment 2 bases; nucleotides outside the gene matches: 8. The CDR3 loop spans 18 amino acids. Each CDR3 protein gets one entry after TCRdb re-called the RACE reads with MiXCR. The data show about 250,000 distinct CDR3 sequences, about 7.7% seen once. Time point of the sample: pre-sensitization, week 0. This sample's treatment: therapeutic diphenylcyclopropenone sensitization with weekly scalp DPC. Samples of blood were obtained prior to the application of each patch test. Sample donors consisted of patients with alopecia, aged 18 to 70 years, who were suitable for DPC. Concerning this clonotype: The target antigen is unknown.

Material: whole blood, obtained in connection with sensitization to the hapten diphenylcyclopropenone (DPC). The TCR sequence derives from a man between 18 and 35 years old with alopecia areata. Some clones in this sample may be carry-over from other donors' samples. The rearrangement uses TRBV7-2 and TRBJ1-5; 10 nucleotides agree with TRBD1. For the CDR3, the DNA is TGTGCCAGCAGCTTAGGGGGACAGGGGCGTGGCGGCAATCAGCCCCAGCATTTT. This gives the protein CASSLGGQGRGGNQPQHF. The whole variable domain, filled in from reference TRBV7-2 and TRBJ1-5, reads GAGVSQSPSNKVTEKGKDVELRCDPISGHTALYWYRQSLGQGLEFLIYFQGNSAPDKSGLPSDRFSAERTGGSVSTLTIQRTQQEDSAVYLCASSLGGQGRGGNQPQHFGDGTRLSIL.